A selection of T cell receptor beta chains follows, all from one sample in a study of T-cell memory formation after mild COVID-19. TCRdb re-derived calls from the 5' RACE reads in MiXCR, one entry per CDR3 protein. The repertoire holds approximately 260,000 distinct CDR3 sequences, with around 16% as singletons. The source material was PBMCs or a T cell subset sorted from them (not recorded which). Receptors were obtained from a young man who had mild COVID-19 (a few samples of this study predate the infection). Cell type and time point are not known. CDR3s include the opening cysteine and the closing phenylalanine or tryptophan. D genes are given only for firm matches. Not all rows give a size; the values are once, few, many and, for expanded clones, a class.

CDR3aa,CDR3nt,j_gene,d_gene,v_gene,abundance
CASSDGVSNQPQHF,TGTGCCAGCAGTGACGGGGTTAGCAATCAGCCCCAGCATTTT,TRBJ1-5,NA,TRBV6-6,NA
CASSQNAGGWGYTF,TGTGCCAGCAGCCAAAACGCAGGGGGATGGGGCTACACCTTC,TRBJ1-2,TRBD1,TRBV14,NA
CAISMTGGQLNTEAFF,TGTGCCATCTCCATGACAGGGGGTCAGTTGAACACTGAAGCTTTCTTT,TRBJ1-1,TRBD1,TRBV10-3,NA
CASSLAWGAQNSPLHF,TGCGCCAGCAGCTTGGCTTGGGGGGCGCAAAATTCACCCCTCCACTTT,TRBJ1-6,NA,TRBV5-1,few
CSLIHRSETQYF,TGCAGCCTCATCCACAGGTCAGAGACCCAGTACTTC,TRBJ2-5,NA,TRBV20-1,NA
CASSPTTSNEQFF,TGTGCCAGCAGCCCGACAACTAGCAATGAGCAGTTCTTC,TRBJ2-1,NA,TRBV7-6,NA
CASSPIGRTEAFF,TGTGCCAGCTCACCGATAGGGAGGACTGAAGCTTTCTTT,TRBJ1-1,NA,TRBV18,few
CASSPDPGTYQETQYF,TGTGCCAGCAGCCCAGACCCCGGGACGTACCAAGAGACCCAGTACTTC,TRBJ2-5,NA,TRBV7-9,few
CASRVAGALNPAFF,TGTGCCAGCCGCGTTGCGGGGGCGCTTAATCCAGCTTTCTTT,TRBJ1-1,NA,TRBV28,few
CASSTTPGQGADTQYF,TGTGCCAGCAGCACGACCCCGGGACAGGGGGCAGATACGCAGTATTTT,TRBJ2-3,TRBD1,TRBV7-2,NA
CASSISWAANTEAFF,TGTGCCAGTAGTATTTCCTGGGCTGCGAACACTGAAGCTTTCTTT,TRBJ1-1,NA,TRBV19,few
CASSHTGGNTGELFF,TGTGCCAGCAGCCATACAGGGGGTAACACCGGGGAGCTGTTTTTT,TRBJ2-2,TRBD1,TRBV7-3,few
CASSSSWRGGFTNTGELFF,TGTGCCAGCAGTTCCTCCTGGCGGGGGGGTTTCACGAACACCGGGGAGCTGTTTTTT,TRBJ2-2,TRBD2,TRBV28,NA
CASRDDGHTYEQYF,TGTGCCAGCCGGGACGACGGCCACACCTACGAGCAGTACTTC,TRBJ2-7,NA,TRBV25-1,many
CASSLDSGFGGELFF,TGTGCCAGCAGTTTAGATAGCGGGTTCGGCGGGGAGCTGTTTTTT,TRBJ2-2,TRBD2,TRBV12-3/TRBV12-4,NA
CASSFRDRGRHF,TGTGCCAGTTCCTTTCGGGACAGGGGGAGGCACTTC,TRBJ2-7,TRBD1,TRBV6-1,NA
CASTGQGGSYEQFF,TGCGCCAGCACGGGACAGGGGGGATCGTATGAGCAGTTCTTC,TRBJ2-1,TRBD1,TRBV10-2,NA
CASSQRVVSGNTIYF,TGTGCCAGCAGCCAGAGGGTGGTCTCTGGAAACACCATATATTTT,TRBJ1-3,NA,TRBV7-8,NA
CASSFRQAGTYEQYF,TGTGCCAGCAGCTTTCGACAGGCGGGGACCTACGAGCAGTACTTC,TRBJ2-7,NA,TRBV11-2,NA
CASSRESDTQYF,TGTGCCAGCAGCCGCGAGTCAGATACGCAGTATTTT,TRBJ2-3,NA,TRBV7-9,NA
CASSLLGQTNEKLFF,TGTGCCAGCAGCTTACTCGGACAGACTAATGAAAAACTGTTTTTT,TRBJ1-4,NA,TRBV7-9,NA
CASSSPQLAATYEQYF,TGTGCCAGCAGTTCCCCTCAACTAGCGGCAACCTACGAGCAGTACTTC,TRBJ2-7,TRBD2,TRBV6-6,NA
CASSQRGGDSYSNTQYF,TGTGCCAGCAGCCAGAGGGGGGGGGACTCGTATAGCAATACGCAGTATTTT,TRBJ2-3,NA,TRBV11-2,few
CSVEGAGYEQYF,TGCAGCGTTGAAGGTGCGGGCTACGAGCAGTACTTC,TRBJ2-7,NA,TRBV29-1,many
CASSPSTGSSYNEQFF,TGTGCCAGCAGCCCCTCGACAGGGAGCTCCTACAATGAGCAGTTCTTC,TRBJ2-1,TRBD1,TRBV7-9,NA
CASRTPGRGKETQYF,TGTGCCAGCAGGACCCCGGGACGTGGAAAAGAGACCCAGTACTTC,TRBJ2-5,NA,TRBV7-8,few
CAWSVPGYTEAFF,TGTGCCTGGAGTGTTCCGGGGTACACTGAAGCTTTCTTT,TRBJ1-1,NA,TRBV30,few
CSVRDGPYPDTQYF,TGCAGCGTCCGGGACGGGCCCTACCCAGATACGCAGTATTTT,TRBJ2-3,NA,TRBV29-1,NA
CASRLQGAKGYGYTF,TGTGCCAGCAGATTACAGGGGGCAAAAGGCTATGGCTACACCTTC,TRBJ1-2,TRBD1,TRBV6-6,few
CSVEENSGNTIYF,TGCAGCGTTGAAGAGAACTCTGGAAACACCATATATTTT,TRBJ1-3,NA,TRBV29-1,NA
CASSVRTSTGELFF,TGTGCCAGCAGCGTGAGGACATCCACCGGGGAGCTGTTTTTT,TRBJ2-2,NA,TRBV9,NA
CASSHVSGQSYNEQFF,TGTGCCAGCAGCCATGTGAGCGGCCAATCCTACAATGAGCAGTTCTTC,TRBJ2-1,NA,TRBV4-2,few
CASSNGDYGYTF,TGTGCCAGCAGCAACGGGGACTATGGCTACACCTTC,TRBJ1-2,NA,TRBV11-1,few
CASSLVKGQETQYF,TGTGCCAGCAGCTTAGTTAAAGGCCAAGAGACCCAGTACTTC,TRBJ2-5,NA,TRBV7-6,few
CASSLSFTGDTIYF,TGTGCCAGCAGTTTATCGTTTACGGGGGACACCATATATTTT,TRBJ1-3,NA,TRBV27,NA
CASSQGGGPYYGYTF,TGCGCCAGCAGCCAAGGCGGAGGCCCCTACTATGGCTACACCTTC,TRBJ1-2,NA,TRBV4-3,few
CASSTGLETGELFF,TGTGCCAGCAGCACTGGACTCGAGACCGGGGAGCTGTTTTTT,TRBJ2-2,NA,TRBV7-3,NA
CASSQGSSGGAFEQFF,TGTGCCAGCAGCCAGGGATCTAGCGGGGGGGCCTTTGAGCAGTTCTTC,TRBJ2-1,TRBD2,TRBV4-2,NA
CSVEVTGQINYGYTF,TGCAGCGTTGAAGTGACGGGACAGATTAACTATGGCTACACCTTC,TRBJ1-2,TRBD1,TRBV29-1,NA
CASTGTGSYEQYF,TGTGCCAGTACCGGGACGGGCTCCTACGAGCAGTACTTC,TRBJ2-7,NA,TRBV19,NA
CASSPQGGQQFF,TGTGCCAGCTCACCGCAGGGAGGGCAGCAGTTCTTC,TRBJ2-1,TRBD2,TRBV18,many
CASSSPGGLTDTQYF,TGTGCCAGCAGCTCGCCGGGGGGACTCACAGATACGCAGTATTTT,TRBJ2-3,TRBD2,TRBV11-2,NA
CASSQDSSPPYEQYF,TGCGCCAGCAGCCAAGATAGTTCCCCCCCATACGAGCAGTACTTC,TRBJ2-7,NA,TRBV4-3,NA
CASSLGGAKNIQYF,TGTGCCAGCAGCTTGGGCGGGGCCAAAAACATTCAGTACTTC,TRBJ2-4,NA,TRBV5-6,many
CASSSLWDRDDYGYTF,TGTGCCAGCAGCTCACTATGGGACAGGGATGACTATGGCTACACCTTC,TRBJ1-2,TRBD1,TRBV7-2,NA
CSARWQWTTPGDTQYF,TGCAGTGCTAGGTGGCAATGGACCACGCCGGGAGATACGCAGTATTTT,TRBJ2-3,NA,TRBV20-1,many
CASSYPGEETQYF,TGTGCCAGCAGTTACCCGGGGGAAGAGACCCAGTACTTC,TRBJ2-5,NA,TRBV6-5,NA
CASSPFTRGNTEAFF,TGTGCCAGCAGCCCTTTCACTAGGGGGAACACTGAAGCTTTCTTT,TRBJ1-1,NA,TRBV7-9,many
CASSYGDGELFF,TGTGCCAGCAGCTACGGGGACGGGGAGCTGTTTTTT,TRBJ2-2,NA,TRBV6-5,few
CSVPHWRNTGELFF,TGCAGCGTCCCCCATTGGCGGAACACCGGGGAGCTGTTTTTT,TRBJ2-2,NA,TRBV29-1,NA
CSASHWGGPLNTQYF,TGCAGTGCTAGTCATTGGGGGGGACCACTTAATACGCAGTATTTT,TRBJ2-3,TRBD2,TRBV20-1,NA
CASSQDHGEVNEKLFF,TGCGCCAGCAGCCAAGATCACGGGGAGGTTAATGAAAAACTGTTTTTT,TRBJ1-4,NA,TRBV4-3,NA
CSASPTGLAEAFF,TGCAGTGCTAGTCCCACAGGGCTCGCTGAAGCTTTCTTT,TRBJ1-1,NA,TRBV20-1,few
CASSQEGVLGQPQHF,TGTGCCAGCAGCCAAGAGGGGGTCCTGGGTCAGCCCCAGCATTTT,TRBJ1-5,NA,TRBV3-1,few
CASSFGQGPTGELFF,TGTGCCAGCAGCTTCGGACAGGGTCCCACCGGGGAGCTGTTTTTT,TRBJ2-2,TRBD1,TRBV7-3,few
CASSGSGGPTDTQYF,TGTGCCAGCAGCGGGAGCGGGGGGCCTACAGATACGCAGTATTTT,TRBJ2-3,TRBD2,TRBV7-9,NA